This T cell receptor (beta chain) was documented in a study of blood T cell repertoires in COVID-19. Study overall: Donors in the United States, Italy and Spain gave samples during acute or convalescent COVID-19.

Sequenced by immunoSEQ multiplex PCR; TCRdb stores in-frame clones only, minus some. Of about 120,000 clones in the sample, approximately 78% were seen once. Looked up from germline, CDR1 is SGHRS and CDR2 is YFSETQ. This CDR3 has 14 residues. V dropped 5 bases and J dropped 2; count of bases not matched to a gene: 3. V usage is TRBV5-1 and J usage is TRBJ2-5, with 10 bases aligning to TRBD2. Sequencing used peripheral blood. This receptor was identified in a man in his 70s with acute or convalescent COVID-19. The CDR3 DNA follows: TGCGCCAGCAGTAGCGGGGGGACGCAAGAGACCCAGTACTTC. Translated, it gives CASSSGGTQETQYF. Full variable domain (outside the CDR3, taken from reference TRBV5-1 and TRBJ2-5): KAGVTQTPRYLIKTRGQQVTLSCSPISGHRSVSWYQQTPGQGLQFLFEYFSETQRNKGNFPGRFSGRQFSNSRSEMNVSTLELGDSALYLCASSSGGTQETQYFGPGTRLLVL.